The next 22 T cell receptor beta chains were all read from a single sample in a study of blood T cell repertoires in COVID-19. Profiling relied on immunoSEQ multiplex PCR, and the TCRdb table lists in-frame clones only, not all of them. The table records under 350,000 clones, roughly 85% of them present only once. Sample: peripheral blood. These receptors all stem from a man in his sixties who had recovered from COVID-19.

Here the CDR3 reads CASSLGAGGTGSSPLHF. The DNA of the CDR3 is TGCGCCAGCAGCTTGGGGGCCGGTGGGACAGGCTCTTCACCCCTCCACTTT. This sequence joins TRBV5-1 and TRBJ1-6; 8 nucleotides agree with TRBD1. Losses at the gene ends were 0 bases for V and 9 bases for J; bases not matched to a gene: 11. Germline V lookup: CDR1 SGHRS, CDR2 YFSETQ. The CDR3 sequence is 17 residues long. Variable domain in full (rest from reference TRBV5-1 and TRBJ1-6): KAGVTQTPRYLIKTRGQQVTLSCSPISGHRSVSWYQQTPGQGLQFLFEYFSETQRNKGNFPGRFSGRQFSNSRSEMNVSTLELGDSALYLCASSLGAGGTGSSPLHFGNGTRLTVT.

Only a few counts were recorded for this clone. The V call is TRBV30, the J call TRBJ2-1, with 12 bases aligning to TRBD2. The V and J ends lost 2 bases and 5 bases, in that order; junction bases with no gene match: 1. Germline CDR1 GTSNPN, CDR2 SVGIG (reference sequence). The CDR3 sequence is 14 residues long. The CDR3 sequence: CAWSRTSGNNEQFF. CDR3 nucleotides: TGTGCCTGGAGTAGGACTAGCGGGAACAATGAGCAGTTCTTC.

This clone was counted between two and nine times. Here the CDR3 DNA reads TGTGCCAGCAGCATCCGAACACGGGCCTACGAGCAGTACTTC. Protein: CASSIRTRAYEQYF. The V gene is TRBV3-1 (or the pseudogene TRBV3-2), the J gene TRBJ2-7, with D unresolved. This CDR3 contains 14 residues. With 5 bases removed from V and 2 bases from J, the gap between germline ends came to 13 bases. Germline CDR1 is LGHDT and CDR2 is YNNKEL (reference sequence).

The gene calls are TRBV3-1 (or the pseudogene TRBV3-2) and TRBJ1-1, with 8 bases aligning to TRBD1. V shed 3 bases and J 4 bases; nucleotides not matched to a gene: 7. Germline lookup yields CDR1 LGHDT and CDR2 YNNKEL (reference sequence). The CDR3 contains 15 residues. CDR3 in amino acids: CASSQATGGITEAFF. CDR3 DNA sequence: TGTGCCAGCAGCCAGGCCACAGGGGGTATCACTGAAGCTTTCTTT.

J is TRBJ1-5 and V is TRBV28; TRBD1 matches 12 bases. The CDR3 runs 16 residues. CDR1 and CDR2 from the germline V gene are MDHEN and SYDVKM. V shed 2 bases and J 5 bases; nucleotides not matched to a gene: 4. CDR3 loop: CASSLRGQGAYQPQHF. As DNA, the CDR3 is TGTGCCAGCAGTTTAAGGGGACAGGGGGCTTATCAGCCCCAGCATTTT. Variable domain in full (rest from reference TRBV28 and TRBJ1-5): DVKVTQSSRYLVKRTGEKVFLECVQDMDHENMFWYRQDPGLGLRLIYFSYDVKMKEKGDIPEGYSVSREKKERFSLILESASTNQTSMYLCASSLRGQGAYQPQHFGDGTRLSIL.

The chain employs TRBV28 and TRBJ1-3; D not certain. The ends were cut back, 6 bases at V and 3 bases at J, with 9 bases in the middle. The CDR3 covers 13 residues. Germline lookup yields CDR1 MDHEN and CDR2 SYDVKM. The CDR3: CASRSPYGNTIYF. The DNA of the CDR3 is TGTGCCAGCAGATCCCCGTATGGAAACACCATATATTTT.

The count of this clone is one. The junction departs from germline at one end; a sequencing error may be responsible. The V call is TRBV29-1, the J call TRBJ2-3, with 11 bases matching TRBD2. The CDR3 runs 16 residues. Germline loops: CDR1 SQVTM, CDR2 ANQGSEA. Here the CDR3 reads CSVEGTSGTSTDTQYF. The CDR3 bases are TGCAGCGTAGAAGGGACTAGCGGCACATCCACAGATACGCAGTATTTT.

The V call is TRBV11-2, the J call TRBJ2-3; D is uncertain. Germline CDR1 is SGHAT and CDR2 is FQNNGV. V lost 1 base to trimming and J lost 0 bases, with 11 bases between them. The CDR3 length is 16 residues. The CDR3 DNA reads TGTGCCAGCAGCTTAGGGGTGACTCTAAGCACAGATACGCAGTATTTT. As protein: CASSLGVTLSTDTQYF.

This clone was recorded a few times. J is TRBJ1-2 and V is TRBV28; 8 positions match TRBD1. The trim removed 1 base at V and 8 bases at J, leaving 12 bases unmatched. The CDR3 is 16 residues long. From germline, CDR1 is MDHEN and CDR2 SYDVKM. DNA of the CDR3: TGTGCCAGCAGTTTATACCTTCCGGACAGGGTGGACGGCTACACCTTC. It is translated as CASSLYLPDRVDGYTF.

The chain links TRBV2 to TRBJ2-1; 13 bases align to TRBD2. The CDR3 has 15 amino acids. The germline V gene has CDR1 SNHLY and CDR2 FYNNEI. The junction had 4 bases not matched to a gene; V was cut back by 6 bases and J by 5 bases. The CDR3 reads CASRSGTSGDNEQFF. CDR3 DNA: TGTGCCAGCAGATCCGGGACTAGCGGGGACAATGAGCAGTTCTTC.

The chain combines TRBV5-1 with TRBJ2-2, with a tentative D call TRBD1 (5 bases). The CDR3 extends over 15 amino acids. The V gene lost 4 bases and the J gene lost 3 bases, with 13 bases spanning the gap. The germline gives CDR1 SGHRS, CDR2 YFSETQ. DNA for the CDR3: TGCGCCAGCAGCGGAAGGGGTTTGGACACCGGGGAGCTGTTTTTT. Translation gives CASSGRGLDTGELFF.

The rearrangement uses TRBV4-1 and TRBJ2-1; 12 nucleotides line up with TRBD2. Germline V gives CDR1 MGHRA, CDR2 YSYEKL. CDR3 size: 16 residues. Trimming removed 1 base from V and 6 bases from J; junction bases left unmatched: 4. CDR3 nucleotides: TGCGCCAGCAGCCAAGTAGCACTAGCGGGAGGCAATGAGCAGTTCTTC. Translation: CASSQVALAGGNEQFF.

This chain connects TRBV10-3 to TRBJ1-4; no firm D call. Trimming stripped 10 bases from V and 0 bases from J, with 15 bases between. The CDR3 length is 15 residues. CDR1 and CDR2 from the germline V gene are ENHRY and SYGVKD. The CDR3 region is CATSGSSATNEKLFF. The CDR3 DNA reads TGTGCCACCTCGGGATCTTCGGCAACTAATGAAAAACTGTTTTTT.

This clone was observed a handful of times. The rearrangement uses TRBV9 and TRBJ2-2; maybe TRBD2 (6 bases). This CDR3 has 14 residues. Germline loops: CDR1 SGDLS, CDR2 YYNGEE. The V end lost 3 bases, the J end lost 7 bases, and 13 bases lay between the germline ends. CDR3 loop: CASSAGLRVGELFF. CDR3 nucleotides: TGTGCCAGCAGCGCGGGACTGCGCGTCGGGGAGCTGTTTTTT.

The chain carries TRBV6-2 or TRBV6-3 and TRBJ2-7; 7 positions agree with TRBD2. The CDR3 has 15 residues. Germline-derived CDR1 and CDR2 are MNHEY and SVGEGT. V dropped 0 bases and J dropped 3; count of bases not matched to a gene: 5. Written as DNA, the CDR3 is TGTGCCAGCAGTTACTCCGGGACTACGCGCTACGAGCAGTACTTC. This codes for CASSYSGTTRYEQYF.

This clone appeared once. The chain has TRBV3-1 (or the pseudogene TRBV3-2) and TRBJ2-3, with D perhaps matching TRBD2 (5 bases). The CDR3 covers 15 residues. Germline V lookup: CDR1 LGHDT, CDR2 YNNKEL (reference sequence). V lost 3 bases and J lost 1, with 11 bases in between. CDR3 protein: CASSQSSGRTDTQYF. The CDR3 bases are TGTGCCAGCAGCCAGAGCAGCGGCCGCACAGATACGCAGTATTTT.

As DNA, the CDR3 is TGTGCCAGCTGGGACAGTAATTCACCCCTCCACTTT. Its protein product is CASWDSNSPLHF. This chain uses TRBV2 with TRBJ1-6; 7 nucleotides agree with TRBD1. J was trimmed by 6 bases and V by 8 bases; bases with no gene match: 1. CDR3 length: 12 residues. Germline loops: CDR1 SNHLY, CDR2 FYNNEI.

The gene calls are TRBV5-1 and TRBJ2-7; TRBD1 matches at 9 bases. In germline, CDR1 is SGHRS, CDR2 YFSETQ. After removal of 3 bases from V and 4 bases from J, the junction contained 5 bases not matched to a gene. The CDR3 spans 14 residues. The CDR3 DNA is TGCGCCAGCAGCTGGGGGACAGGGCTATACGAGCAGTACTTC. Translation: CASSWGTGLYEQYF.

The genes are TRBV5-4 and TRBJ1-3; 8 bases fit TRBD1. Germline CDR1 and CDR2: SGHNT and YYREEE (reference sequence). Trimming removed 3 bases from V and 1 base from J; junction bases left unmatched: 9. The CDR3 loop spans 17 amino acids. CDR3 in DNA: TGTGCCAGCAGCTCCGCCCCACAGGGGGTTTCTGGAAACACCATATATTTT. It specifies CASSSAPQGVSGNTIYF.

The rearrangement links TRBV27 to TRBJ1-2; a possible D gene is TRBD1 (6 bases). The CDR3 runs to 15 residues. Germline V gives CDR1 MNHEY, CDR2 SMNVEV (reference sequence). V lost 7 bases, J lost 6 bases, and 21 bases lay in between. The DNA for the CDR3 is TGTGCCAGCAAGCAGAGCGGGGGGCCATCGGATGGCTACACCTTC. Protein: CASKQSGGPSDGYTF.

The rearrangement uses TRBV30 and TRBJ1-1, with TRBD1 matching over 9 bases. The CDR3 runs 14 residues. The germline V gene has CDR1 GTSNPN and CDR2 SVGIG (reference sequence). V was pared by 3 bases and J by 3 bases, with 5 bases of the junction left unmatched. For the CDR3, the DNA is TGTGCCTGGAGGGACGGACAGGGGTACACTGAAGCTTTCTTT. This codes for CAWRDGQGYTEAFF. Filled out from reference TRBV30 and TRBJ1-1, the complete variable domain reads SQTIHQWPATLVQPVGSPLSLECTVEGTSNPNLYWYRQAAGRGLQLLFYSVGIGQISSEVPQNLSASRPQDRQFILSSKKLLLSDSGFYLCAWRDGQGYTEAFFGQGTRLTVV.

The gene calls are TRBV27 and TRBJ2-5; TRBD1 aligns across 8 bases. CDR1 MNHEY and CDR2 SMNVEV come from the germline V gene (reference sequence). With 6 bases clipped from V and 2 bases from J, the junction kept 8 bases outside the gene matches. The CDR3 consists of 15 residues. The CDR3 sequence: CASRDPGGHQETQYF. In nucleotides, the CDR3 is TGTGCCAGCAGAGATCCAGGGGGCCATCAAGAGACCCAGTACTTC.